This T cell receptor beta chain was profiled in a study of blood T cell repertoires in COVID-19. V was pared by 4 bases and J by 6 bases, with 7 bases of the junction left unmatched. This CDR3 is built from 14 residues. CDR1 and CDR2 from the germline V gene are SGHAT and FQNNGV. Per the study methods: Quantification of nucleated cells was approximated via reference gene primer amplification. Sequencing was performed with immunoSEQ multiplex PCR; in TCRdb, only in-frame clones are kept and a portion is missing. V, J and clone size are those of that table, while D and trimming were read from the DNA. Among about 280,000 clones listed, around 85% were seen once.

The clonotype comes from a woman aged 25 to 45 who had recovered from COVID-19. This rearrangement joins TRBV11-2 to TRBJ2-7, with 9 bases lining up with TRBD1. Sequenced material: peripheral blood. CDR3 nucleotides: TGTGCCAGCAGCTCGAACAGGGGGCGATTCGAGCAGTACTTC. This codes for CASSSNRGRFEQYF.